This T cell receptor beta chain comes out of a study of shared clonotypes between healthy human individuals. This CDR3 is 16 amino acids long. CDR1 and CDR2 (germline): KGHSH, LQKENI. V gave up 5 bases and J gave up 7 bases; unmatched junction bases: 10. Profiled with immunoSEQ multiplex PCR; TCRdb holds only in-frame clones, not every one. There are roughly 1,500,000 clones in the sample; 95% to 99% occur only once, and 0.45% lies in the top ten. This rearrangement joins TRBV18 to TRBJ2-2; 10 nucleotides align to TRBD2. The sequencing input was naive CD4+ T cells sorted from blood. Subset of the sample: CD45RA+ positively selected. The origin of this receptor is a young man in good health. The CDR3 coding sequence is TGTGCCAGCTCATCAACCCTAGCGGGAGCTGTCGGGGAGCTGTTTTTT. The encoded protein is CASSSTLAGAVGELFF.